This TCR beta chain emerged from a study of T cells after posttransplantation cyclophosphamide (dated by TCRdb to 2016 to 2017). Turning to the overall study: T cell repertoire reconstitution was tracked by TRB sequencing after myeloablative bone marrow transplantation in which posttransplantation cyclophosphamide was used as GVHD prophylaxis. Samples from about 37 PTCy-treated patients and approximately 16 related bone marrow donors of those patients were subjected to antigen receptor sequencing. Blood from every one of the 30 to 40 PTCy patients who had 1-year posttransplant specimens underwent TRB sequencing. In 3 patients, up to about 3 additional blood samples taken between 2 and 5.2 years after transplant also underwent TRB sequencing, as did pretransplant blood from a handful of patients. TRA and TRB clonality were tightly correlated in about ten samples, so subsequent TCR analyses focused on TRB only. Public TRB sequences were queried against a database of over 3,000 sequences associated with responses to pathogens, tumor antigens, self-antigens and alloantigens.

Study-wide conclusions, independent of this receptor: Across about 40 patients, TRB clonality was highly associated with recipient CMV seropositivity and CMV reactivation, and PTCy diversity was similar to diversity in CNI/methotrexate controls. The TRB repertoires of T cells infiltrating skin or GI tract showed only limited overlap with the TRB repertoires of T cells in blood. Donor-recipient similarity was low at 1-2 months but rose over the first year, and later blood repertoires were often dominated by donor CD8+ memory clones.

The CDR3 spans 17 residues, from the cysteine through the phenylalanine. Only the CDR3 portion is preserved as DNA: 51 bases, with reading frame beginning at the first base. In the germline V gene, CDR1 corresponds to SGHDT and CDR2 to YYEEEE. V is shortened by 0 bases, J by 0 bases, and the region joining them spans 10 bases. Genomic DNA was the input for TRB sequencing, which was run either with the immunoSEQ assay at survey resolution or with the hsTCRB kit. On the authors' methods: The immunoSEQ software handled the initial read processing, while the LymphoSeq R package was used for the repertoire analyses. For each TRB dataset, clonality was calculated as 1 minus normalized Shannon entropy, and the Gini coefficient was computed as well. Phenotypes of unsorted samples were inferred by mapping TRB sequences from sorted subsets of the recipient or donor onto the same recipient's unsorted samples. This immuneACCESS table, as held by TCRdb, lists in-frame sequences with V and J called but not all clones. Of the missing ones, under half trace to an unresolved V gene in checked studies; the others have no known cause. V, J and clone size derive from that table, while D and trimming were established from the DNA sequence. The sample table holds fewer than 2,000 clones, of which roughly 67% were seen once. 35% of the sample belongs to the ten largest clones.

This specimen's treatment or condition label, per the study, means: high-dose cyclophosphamide on days +3 and +4 as single-agent GVHD prophylaxis. PTCy patients received busulfan and fludarabine conditioning, a related or unrelated marrow graft, and cyclophosphamide on days +3 and +4. PTCy-treated patients came from a prospective multi-institutional clinical trial. Mononuclear cells from peripheral blood and bone marrow were separated by Ficoll-Hypaque density centrifugation and then cryopreserved. CD4+ and CD8+ T cells, including naive and memory subsets, were sorted by FACS on a FACSAria II. This clone appeared a few times. The antigen it binds to is not known. Base qualities are missing; no much larger clone stands one base away.

The rearranged chain carries TRBV5-6 and TRBJ2-6; too little of a D gene remains to name it. The sequence was collected from a young adult male patient who received an allogeneic stem cell transplant from a related donor, was CMV-positive, and had acute GVHD only. Following transplantation, T cells from the graft donor may be among those present. The sequencing used CD8+ T cells sorted from PBMCs, collected after allogeneic stem cell transplant with posttransplant cyclophosphamide. The CDR3 protein is CASSLAGSHSGANVLTF. The DNA is as follows: TGTGCCAGCAGCTTGGCCGGGTCCCACTCTGGGGCCAACGTCCTGACTTTC.